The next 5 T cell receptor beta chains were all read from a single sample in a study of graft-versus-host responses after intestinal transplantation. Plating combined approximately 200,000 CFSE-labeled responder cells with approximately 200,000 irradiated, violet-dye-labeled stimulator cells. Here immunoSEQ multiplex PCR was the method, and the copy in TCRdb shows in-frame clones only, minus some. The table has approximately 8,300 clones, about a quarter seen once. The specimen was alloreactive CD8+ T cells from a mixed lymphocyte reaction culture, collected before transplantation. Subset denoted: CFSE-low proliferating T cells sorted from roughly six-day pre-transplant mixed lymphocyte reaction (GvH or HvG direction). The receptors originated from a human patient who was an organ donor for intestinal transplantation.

CDR3 loop: CASSDRFRDQPQHF. CDR3 bases: TGTGCCAGCAGTGATCGGTTTCGAGATCAGCCCCAGCATTTT. The chain joins TRBV2 to TRBJ1-5; D call uncertain. The CDR3 length is 14 residues. Deletions cut 3 bases from V and 5 bases from J, with 11 bases between. The germline gives CDR1 SNHLY, CDR2 FYNNEI.

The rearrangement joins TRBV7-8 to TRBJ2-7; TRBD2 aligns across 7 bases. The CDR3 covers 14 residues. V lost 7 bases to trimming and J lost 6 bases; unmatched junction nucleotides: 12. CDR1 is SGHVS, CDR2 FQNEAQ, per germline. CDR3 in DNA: TGTGCCAGCATTCAGGGAGGGAAGCCCACCGAGCAGTACTTC. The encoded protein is CASIQGGKPTEQYF.

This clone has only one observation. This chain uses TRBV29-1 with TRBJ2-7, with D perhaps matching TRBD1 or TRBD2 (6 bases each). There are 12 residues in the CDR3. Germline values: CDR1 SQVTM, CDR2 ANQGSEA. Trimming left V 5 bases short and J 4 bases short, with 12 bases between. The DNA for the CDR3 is TGCAGCGTTAGGGGGACTGCTTACGAGCAGTACTTC. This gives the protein CSVRGTAYEQYF.

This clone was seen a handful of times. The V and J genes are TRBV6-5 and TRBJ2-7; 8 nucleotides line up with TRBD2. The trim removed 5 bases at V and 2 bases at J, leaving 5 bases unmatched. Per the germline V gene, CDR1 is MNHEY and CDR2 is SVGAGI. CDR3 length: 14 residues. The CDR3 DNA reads TGTGCCAGCAGTGTCCGGGGGGGAACCTACGAGCAGTACTTC. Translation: CASSVRGGTYEQYF.

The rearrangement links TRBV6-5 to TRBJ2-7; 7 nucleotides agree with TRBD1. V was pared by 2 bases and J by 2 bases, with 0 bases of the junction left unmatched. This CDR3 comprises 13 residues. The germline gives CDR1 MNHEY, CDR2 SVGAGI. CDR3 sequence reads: CASSYDRAYEQYF. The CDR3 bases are TGTGCCAGCAGTTACGACAGGGCCTACGAGCAGTACTTC.